The entry below gives a single T cell receptor beta chain sequence along with its context. Its antigen is unknown. The sample holds no much larger clone one base away, and base qualities are not on file. Each collaborating institution followed its own protocols to collect whole blood in K2EDTA tubes. For TCRbeta analysis, collaborator samples were shipped as frozen whole blood, as isolated PBMCs, or as DNA extracted from either sample type. TCRbeta CDR3 regions were amplified from genomic DNA by means of the immunoSEQ Assay, a bias-controlled multiplex PCR. Per the source publication's procedure: Nucleated cell counts per sample were estimated from amplification of reference gene primers within the assay. To quantify the absolute abundance of each unique TCRbeta CDR3 rearrangement, sequence reads were collapsed and filtered. For each sample, productive Simpson clonality was calculated by taking the square root of Simpson's diversity index across productive rearrangements. Entries here come from immuneACCESS through TCRdb and include only in-frame sequences with V and J called. Some clones fail to appear in such tables; in the studies checked, an unresolved V gene covers under half of the shortfall, and the cause of the remainder is unknown. Clone size and V and J calls were adopted from that table, with D and trimming inferred from the DNA. A total of approximately 30,000 clones appear in this sample, 70% to 90% of them only once. About 25% of the sample rests with the top ten.

CDR1 is given as SNHLY and CDR2 as FYNNEI, both from the germline V gene. The CDR3, cysteine through phenylalanine, is 15 amino acids long. Left in the record is the CDR3 DNA by itself, 45 bases read in frame from the first base. Relative to germline, V is missing 7 bases and J is missing 4 bases, with 12 bases of the junction outside any gene match. This sample is drawn from a study of blood T cell repertoires in COVID-19 (dated by TCRdb to the early 2020s). Background for the entire study: Samples from collaborators originated in the United States, Italy and Spain and spanned both the acute and convalescent phases of COVID-19. The prospective study material was composed of cDNA or gDNA derived from T cells, B-cell-depleted T cells, or PBMCs. Subjects who had been exposed to COVID-19, were actively infected with it, or had recovered from it provided the deeply sampled blood TCRbeta repertoires that made up the dataset. A freely available public database, intended as a resource for researchers studying the immune response to SARS-CoV-2, is where the repertoires were released. Samples were obtained from the ongoing ImmuneRACE study (first 160 participants) and from over a thousand subjects provided by 6 global collaborators. Nearly every sample came with metadata listing a de-identified subject ID, COVID-19 status, age in years and sex. HLA class I and class II types, where available, came from metadata supplied by the sample provider rather than from assay-based typing.

Findings and caveats that apply to the study as a whole: How much clinical and demographic metadata was included differed by source and by participant, and the metadata was provided uncurated.

The sequenced sample consisted of peripheral blood. The TCR sequence derives from a woman older than 75 with active or convalescent COVID-19. The chain was built from TRBV2 and TRBJ2-5; TRBD2 matches 7 bases in the middle. The CDR3: CASNPRRGSRETQYF. The DNA sequence reads TGTGCCAGCAACCCGCGGCGGGGGAGTAGAGAGACCCAGTACTTC.